Each of the 17 T cell receptor beta chains below was sequenced from the same sample in a study of blood T cell repertoires in COVID-19. Assay: immunoSEQ multiplex PCR; the TCRdb copy retains only in-frame clones and omits some. Here the sample spans 250,000 to 350,000 clones, about 90% being singletons. Sequences were obtained from peripheral blood. The source of these receptors is a woman aged 50 to 60 with COVID-19, enrolled during active disease.

The J gene is TRBJ2-5, the V gene TRBV5-4; D may be TRBD1 (7 bases). Germline CDR1 SGHNT, CDR2 YYREEE (reference sequence). This CDR3 comprises 14 residues. Trimming pared 4 bases from V and 2 bases from J, leaving 12 bases between. For the CDR3, the DNA is TGTGCCAGCAGCGGCGGGACAGCACAAGAGACCCAGTACTTC. Its translation: CASSGGTAQETQYF.

The genes are TRBV5-1 and TRBJ2-7; 12 positions match TRBD2. CDR3 size: 14 residues. The germline CDR1 and CDR2 sequences are SGHRS and YFSETQ. With 4 bases clipped from V and 5 bases from J, the junction kept 4 bases outside the gene matches. The chain's CDR3 is CASSRTSGIHEQYF. The CDR3 DNA reads TGCGCCAGCAGCAGGACTAGCGGGATCCACGAGCAGTACTTC.

The V gene is TRBV19, the J gene TRBJ1-2; D is undetermined. CDR1 is LNHDA and CDR2 is SQIVND in the germline V gene (reference sequence). The CDR3 sequence is 17 residues long. Trimming left V 3 bases short and J 2 bases short, with 19 bases between. The CDR3 sequence: CASSILWLHDSNYGYTF. The CDR3 nucleotides read TGTGCCAGTAGTATTCTTTGGTTACACGATAGCAACTATGGCTACACCTTC.

CDR3 region: CASSRHPGTSATGELFF. CDR3 sequence (DNA): TGTGCCAGCAGCCGACACCCCGGGACTAGCGCGACCGGGGAGCTGTTTTTT. The J gene is TRBJ2-2, the V gene TRBV3-1 (or the pseudogene TRBV3-2); 10 bases map to TRBD2. The CDR3 runs to 17 residues. Per germline, CDR1 LGHDT and CDR2 YNNKEL (reference sequence). The ends lost 4 bases at V and 5 bases at J; junction bases unmatched: 10.

The rearrangement uses TRBV5-1 and TRBJ2-5; TRBD2 matches 10 bases. V was pared by 3 bases and J by 2 bases, with 4 bases of the junction left unmatched. Germline assignment: CDR1 SGHRS and CDR2 YFSETQ. The CDR3 contains 15 residues. The CDR3 DNA sequence: TGCGCCAGCAGCTCCATAGCGGGAGGTCAAGAGACCCAGTACTTC. Encoded protein: CASSSIAGGQETQYF.

The V call is TRBV7-9, the J call TRBJ2-3; TRBD2 matches at 8 bases. Germline CDR1 reads SEHNR; CDR2 reads FQNEAQ (reference sequence). CDR3 size: 16 residues. The V gene end was trimmed by 4 bases and the J gene end by 7 bases; junction bases not matched to a gene: 13. The CDR3 nucleotides are TGTGCCAGCAGCTCGGAGCGGGAGTCTTTTGCAAATACGCAGTATTTT. Translation gives CASSSERESFANTQYF. Filled out from reference TRBV7-9 and TRBJ2-3, the complete variable domain reads DTGVSQNPRHKITKRGQNVTFRCDPISEHNRLYWYRQTLGQGPEFLTYFQNEAQLEKSRLLSDRFSAERPKGSFSTLEIQRTEQGDSAMYLCASSSERESFANTQYFGPGTRLTVL.

A single count supports this clone. The J gene is TRBJ2-3, the V gene TRBV19; 12 positions match TRBD2. The CDR3 runs to 15 residues. CDR1 and CDR2 (germline): LNHDA, SQIVND (reference sequence). Trimming at V came to 3 bases and at J to 7 bases, leaving 5 bases not matched to a gene. The CDR3 here is CASSISLAGGNTQYF. The CDR3 nucleotides are TGTGCCAGTAGTATCTCACTAGCGGGAGGAAATACGCAGTATTTT.

The V gene is TRBV27, the J gene TRBJ2-1; D gene uncertain. V was clipped by 2 bases and J by 8 bases, with 13 bases between them. Germline V lookup: CDR1 MNHEY, CDR2 SMNVEV (reference sequence). The length of the CDR3 is 14 residues. The CDR3 DNA reads TGTGCCAGCAGTTTACTGGGCTTAGGCGATGAGCAGTTCTTC. Translated: CASSLLGLGDEQFF.

This clone was detected once. The chain recombines TRBV5-4 with TRBJ2-2; 11 nucleotides line up with TRBD2. Germline V gene sequence: CDR1 SGHNT, CDR2 YYREEE (reference sequence). The CDR3 extends over 16 amino acids. V gave up 1 base and J gave up 8 bases; unmatched junction bases: 7. CDR3 nucleotide sequence: TGTGCCAGCAGCTTGATAGCGGGAGGGCCGGGAGGGGAGCTGTTTTTT. It translates to CASSLIAGGPGGELFF.

The chain couples TRBV13 to TRBJ1-1; D is unclear. CDR1 and CDR2 from the germline V gene are PRHDT and FYEKMQ (reference sequence). The CDR3 length is 14 residues. The germline V and J ends were trimmed by 5 bases and 7 bases, with 17 bases remaining between them. Here the CDR3 DNA reads TGTGCCAGCAGCGAGACAATCCAACAAGGTGAAGCTTTCTTT. Amino acid sequence: CASSETIQQGEAFF.

This clone was seen a few times. The same CDR3 also results from other DNA sequences found in this sample. The chain employs TRBV27 and TRBJ2-1; 8 bases agree with TRBD1. The CDR3 consists of 15 residues. The V gene end was trimmed by 0 bases and the J gene end by 6 bases; junction bases not matched to a gene: 4. Germline CDR1 and CDR2: MNHEY and SMNVEV (reference sequence). CDR3 DNA: TGTGCCAGCAGTTTATCCAGGGGGCTTCTCAATGAGCAGTTCTTC. It is translated as CASSLSRGLLNEQFF.

For the CDR3, the DNA is TGTGCCAGCACGAGGGCCGGGGAGACCCAGTACTTC. This gives the protein CASTRAGETQYF. V gene TRBV5-4 combines with J gene TRBJ2-5, with D possibly being TRBD2 (5 bases). The germline V and J ends were trimmed by 6 bases and 5 bases, with 11 bases remaining between them. The germline gives CDR1 SGHNT, CDR2 YYREEE (reference sequence). The CDR3 extends over 12 amino acids.

This rearrangement joins TRBV6-5 to TRBJ1-5; TRBD1 aligns across 10 bases. The CDR3 extends over 13 amino acids. J lost 6 bases, V lost 6 bases, and 2 bases had no gene match. Germline V gives CDR1 MNHEY, CDR2 SVGAGI. The CDR3 loop is CASSRTGGQPQHF. DNA of the CDR3: TGTGCCAGCAGCCGGACAGGGGGTCAGCCCCAGCATTTT.

The chain employs TRBV7-3 and TRBJ2-1; maybe TRBD2 (7 bases). CDR1 SGHTA and CDR2 FQGTGA come from the germline V gene. The V end lost 1 base, the J end lost 8 bases, and 18 bases lay between the germline ends. The CDR3 runs to 16 residues. The CDR3 nucleotides read TGTGCCAGCAGCTTAAAGGGGGGGACCCAACTGGATGAGCAGTTCTTC. Encoded protein: CASSLKGGTQLDEQFF.

V gene TRBV3-1 (or the pseudogene TRBV3-2) combines with J gene TRBJ2-7; weak D call: TRBD2 (6 bases). Germline values: CDR1 LGHDT, CDR2 YNNKEL (reference sequence). The V and J ends lost 0 bases and 5 bases respectively, with 11 bases between them. The CDR3 is 14 residues long. The CDR3 loop is CASSQELTSHEQYF. The CDR3 DNA is TGTGCCAGCAGCCAAGAGTTGACTAGTCACGAGCAGTACTTC.

The rearrangement joins TRBV9 to TRBJ2-5; 7 bases fit TRBD1. The J segment lost 3 bases and the V segment lost 0 bases, leaving 2 bases of the junction unmatched. The germline V gene encodes CDR1 SGDLS and CDR2 YYNGEE. The CDR3 sequence is 14 residues long. CDR3 protein: CASSVDRGEETQYF. In nucleotides, the CDR3 is TGTGCCAGCAGCGTAGACAGGGGCGAAGAGACCCAGTACTTC.

This clone was found once. The chain links TRBV11-2 to TRBJ1-2; a possible D gene is TRBD1 (6 bases). Germline CDR1 SGHAT, CDR2 FQNNGV. The CDR3 consists of 18 residues. V was pared by 4 bases and J by 4 bases, with 25 bases between. The CDR3 nucleotides read TGTGCCAGCAGCTCAAAAGTCTTGGGGACACCAAAAACCTATGGCTACACCTTC. Protein product: CASSSKVLGTPKTYGYTF.